Sequencing of this T cell receptor beta chain was carried out in a study of response to subunit inactivated influenza vaccine. Turning to this clonotype: Its antigen is not identified.

Each CDR3 protein is one row after TCRdb ran MiXCR on the RT-PCR reads. This sample has approximately 530,000 distinct CDR3 sequences; less than 8% occur once, and the top ten carry around 13%. Points from the study as a whole: T cells newly recruited by each seasonal influenza vaccination are few, the authors suggested.

Between the trimmed V and J ends, which lost 7 bases and 0 bases, there was a span of 10 bases. The CDR3 runs 14 residues. The sample here was PBMCs from blood, taken roughly 24 months after vaccination. This TCR came from a man aged 50-75 years who received an inactivated influenza vaccine. J is TRBJ1-3 and V is TRBV12-3 or TRBV12-4; D call uncertain. The CDR3 here is CASKAGVSGNTIYF. As DNA, the CDR3 is TGTGCCAGCAAAGCGGGTGTCTCTGGAAACACCATATATTTT.